These 11 T cell receptor beta chains share one sample of origin, sequenced in a study of blood T cell repertoires in COVID-19. The method was immunoSEQ multiplex PCR; TCRdb's version includes in-frame clones alone and lacks a portion of them. The data show about 310,000 clones, with 80% to 90% seen just once and around 2.2% held by the top ten. Sequencing input: PBMCs or T cells enriched from blood (not recorded which). These receptors came from a man in his thirties or forties who had recovered from COVID-19.

The table lists this clone with a count of one. CDR3 in amino acids: CASSEYGPGELFF. The CDR3 DNA reads as TGTGCCAGCAGTGAATACGGTCCCGGGGAGCTGTTTTTT. The rearrangement links TRBV25-1 to TRBJ2-2, with D uncertain. V shed 0 bases and J shed 6 bases, with 5 bases lying between them. Germline V gene sequence: CDR1 MGHDK, CDR2 SYGVNS. CDR3 length: 13 amino acids. Variable domain in full (rest from reference TRBV25-1 and TRBJ2-2): EADIYQTPRYLVIGTGKKITLECSQTMGHDKMYWYQQDPGMELHLIHYSYGVNSTEKGDLSSESTVSRIRTEHFPLTLESARPSHTSQYLCASSEYGPGELFFGEGSRLTVL.

This clone showed up just once. J is TRBJ1-2 and V is TRBV5-1; TRBD1 matches 11 bases. After removal of 0 bases from V and 4 bases from J, the junction contained 5 bases not matched to a gene. Germline CDR1 SGHRS, CDR2 YFSETQ. This CDR3 comprises 16 residues. CDR3 sequence: CASSLVGQGGSYGYTF. DNA of the CDR3: TGCGCCAGCAGCTTGGTGGGACAGGGGGGATCCTATGGCTACACCTTC.

The gene calls are TRBV5-1 and TRBJ1-6; TRBD1 matches at 10 bases. The ends lost 4 bases at V and 9 bases at J; junction bases unmatched: 10. CDR1 is SGHRS and CDR2 is YFSETQ in the germline V gene. The CDR3 is made up of 16 amino acids. CDR3 amino acids: CASSMETTGGSSPLHF. The DNA for the CDR3 is TGCGCCAGCAGCATGGAAACGACAGGGGGCTCTTCACCCCTCCACTTT.

The chain recombines TRBV4-3 with TRBJ1-1, with TRBD1 identical over 8 bases. CDR1 is LGHNA, CDR2 YSLEER, per germline. Trimming at V came to 4 bases and at J to 1 base, leaving 5 bases not matched to a gene. CDR3 size: 15 residues. The CDR3: CASSPIDRGNTEAFF. The CDR3 nucleotides are TGCGCCAGCAGCCCAATAGACAGGGGGAACACTGAAGCTTTCTTT.

The V gene is TRBV5-6, the J gene TRBJ1-2, with 9 bases that match TRBD1. Germline trimming cut 4 bases from V and 8 bases from J; bases unmatched to any gene: 6. This CDR3 comprises 13 residues. Germline assignment: CDR1 SGHDT and CDR2 YYEEEE. The CDR3 is CASSQRTGEGYTF. CDR3 bases: TGTGCCAGCAGCCAGCGGACAGGGGAAGGCTACACCTTC.

V is TRBV7-2 and J is TRBJ1-2, with D possibly matching TRBD1 (5 bases). Germline CDR1 reads SGHTA; CDR2 reads FQGNSA. This CDR3 comprises 16 residues. The V end was cut by 1 base, the J end by 0 bases, with 12 bases between. DNA for the CDR3: TGTGCCAGCAGCTTAGGCGGGGCCACAGCTAACTATGGCTACACCTTC. It translates to CASSLGGATANYGYTF.

The rearrangement links TRBV6-5 to TRBJ1-6; 8 bases line up with TRBD1. The CDR3 loop spans 14 amino acids. Trimming at V came to 6 bases and at J to 15 bases, leaving 13 bases not matched to a gene. From germline, CDR1 is MNHEY and CDR2 SVGAGI. The CDR3 sequence: CASSRTRTGSDLHF. The CDR3 DNA follows: TGTGCCAGCAGCCGTACCCGGACAGGGTCGGACCTCCACTTT.

In this sample, this clone turned up a few times. This chain links TRBV9 with TRBJ2-4; tentative D call: TRBD2 (5 bases). Deletions cut 3 bases from V and 0 bases from J, with 7 bases between. Germline loops: CDR1 SGDLS, CDR2 YYNGEE. The CDR3 consists of 14 residues. The CDR3 sequence is CASSAGLAKNIQYF. In DNA form, the CDR3 reads TGTGCCAGCAGCGCCGGACTAGCCAAAAACATTCAGTACTTC.

The chain has TRBV30 and TRBJ1-2; D gene unclear. This CDR3 region has 15 residues. Trimming cost V 3 bases and J 4 bases, with 18 bases left between them. The germline V gene encodes CDR1 GTSNPN and CDR2 SVGIG (reference sequence). Here the CDR3 reads CAWSEKRAGSYGYTF. The CDR3 nucleotides are TGTGCCTGGAGCGAAAAGCGCGCCGGGTCCTATGGCTACACCTTC. Full variable domain (rest looked up from reference TRBV30 and TRBJ1-2): SQTIHQWPATLVQPVGSPLSLECTVEGTSNPNLYWYRQAAGRGLQLLFYSVGIGQISSEVPQNLSASRPQDRQFILSSKKLLLSDSGFYLCAWSEKRAGSYGYTFGSGTRLTVV.

The CDR3 reads CASSSSYGTWEFF. The CDR3 nucleotides read TGTGCCAGTAGTTCGTCTTATGGGACATGGGAGTTCTTC. The chain joins TRBV19 to TRBJ2-1, with a tentative D call TRBD1 (6 bases). Germline assignment: CDR1 LNHDA and CDR2 SQIVND (reference sequence). The CDR3 extends over 13 amino acids. Trimming cost V 5 bases and J 14 bases, with 19 bases left between them.

The chain combines TRBV5-1 with TRBJ1-3; D is perhaps TRBD1 (5 bases). V was shortened by 4 bases and J by 7 bases, with 12 bases between the two germline ends. Germline V gene lookup returns CDR1 SGHRS and CDR2 YFSETQ. The CDR3 has 13 amino acids. In DNA, the CDR3 is TGCGCCAGCAGCCCGGTCGGGGGGAACACCATATATTTT. Translated: CASSPVGGNTIYF.